This TCR beta chain was profiled in a study of B cell selection in AIRE deficiency. Study observations and caveats: Tconv and Treg cells from AIRE-deficient patients resembled healthy donors in TCRBV usage, CDR3 length and diversity. About 29% of healthy-donor shared Treg TCRbeta sequences appeared in patient Tconv cells. Healthy Tconv contained approximately 37% of shared healthy Treg sequences; only TCRbeta sequenced.

Sorting defined conventional CD4 T cells as CD4+CD127+. Original analysis: Pooled conventional T cells gave about 11x10^4 patient and 130,000 to 150,000 donor TCRbeta sequences. TCRdb's table, derived via immunoSEQ multiplex PCR, lists solely in-frame clones and lacks some. V and J calls and clone size are given by that table; D and trimming were obtained from the DNA. The repertoire includes fewer than 30,000 clones, around 97% of them detected once, and roughly 0.2% sits in the top ten. Germline-derived CDR1 and CDR2 are SEHNR and FQNEAQ (reference sequence). V was pared by 6 bases and J by 6 bases, with 18 bases between. The CDR3 is made up of 14 amino acids. This clone has just a few counts. Antigen: not known.

The chain uses TRBV7-9 and TRBJ2-7, with D perhaps being TRBD1 or TRBD2 (5 bases each). This clonotype originated in a human donor with AIRE deficiency. Sequencing was done on a sample of conventional CD4+ T cells sorted from PBMCs. The CDR3: CASSFPGLGLEQYF. The DNA for the CDR3 is TGTGCCAGCAGTTTCCCGGGGTTGGGGCTCGAGCAGTACTTC. The whole variable domain, remainder taken from reference TRBV7-9 and TRBJ2-7, is DTGVSQNPRHKITKRGQNVTFRCDPISEHNRLYWYRQTLGQGPEFLTYFQNEAQLEKSRLLSDRFSAERPKGSFSTLEIQRTEQGDSAMYLCASSFPGLGLEQYFGPGTRLTVT.